This T cell receptor (beta chain) was obtained from a study of post-analysis software for immune sequencing data. General observations from the study: Pronounced co-clustering by F measure was evident among identically batched samples. Versus controls, multiple sclerosis patients showed significantly lower diversity (normalized Chao1).

Unique molecular identifiers were present in the TCR beta cDNA libraries. Some 500,000 cDNA molecules were obtained from around 1 to 10 million T cells. MiXCR, run by TCRdb on the PCR reads, gives a single entry per CDR3 protein. The sample shows 250,000 to 300,000 distinct CDR3 sequences, 35% to 40% of them seen only once. This clonotype was found many times. No antigen is known for it. The receptor comes from a girl under 18 with multiple sclerosis. Sequenced input: blood.

The CDR3 region is CASSSPGGAKETQYF. In DNA form, the CDR3 reads TGCGCCAGCAGCTCGCCGGGAGGGGCAAAAGAGACCCAGTACTTC. The rearrangement joins TRBV5-1 to TRBJ2-5; 8 bases agree with TRBD2. Trimming took 3 bases from V and 3 from J; bases not matched to a gene: 7. Germline V gene data show CDR1 as SGHRS and CDR2 as YFSETQ. This CDR3 spans 15 amino acids.